Listed below are T cell receptor beta chains from one sample, sequenced in a study of blood T cells in healthy people across ages. TCRdb reprocessed the 5' RACE reads with MiXCR, giving one entry per CDR3 protein. Of about 1.8 million distinct CDR3 sequences in the sample, 40% to 55% were seen once. Sequencing was carried out using blood. The receptors come from a woman in her 40s in good health. The CDR3 runs from the conserved cysteine through the conserved F or W. D genes are given only for firm matches. A row's size may be missing; if present it is once, few, many or a size class.

clone size	D gene	J gene	V gene	CDR3 protein	CDR3 DNA
.	.	TRBJ2-4	TRBV13	CASSLGLTGVQNIQYF	TGTGCCAGCAGCTTAGGCCTAACGGGGGTCCAAAACATTCAGTACTTC
.	TRBD1	TRBJ2-7	TRBV10-3	CAIMSRTGAYEQYF	TGTGCCATCATGTCCCGGACAGGGGCCTACGAGCAGTACTTC
few	.	TRBJ1-2	TRBV6-5	CASSYTTGGYTF	TGTGCCAGCAGTTACACGACCGGGGGCTACACCTTC
few	.	TRBJ1-4	TRBV4-2	CASSQDGTPGPNEKLFF	TGTGCCAGCAGCCAAGATGGTACGCCGGGCCCTAATGAAAAACTGTTTTTT
many	.	TRBJ1-2	TRBV7-9	CASSLDSPNYGYTF	TGTGCCAGCAGCTTAGACAGCCCTAACTATGGCTACACCTTC
.	.	TRBJ2-5	TRBV29-1	CSVAGHRGVETQYF	TGCAGCGTTGCGGGACACCGGGGAGTGGAGACCCAGTACTTC
once	.	TRBJ2-3	TRBV9	CASSQANLADTQYF	TGTGCCAGCAGCCAGGCCAACCTAGCAGATACGCAGTATTTT
.	TRBD2	TRBJ2-1	TRBV28	CASSSRTSRTSSYNEQFF	TGTGCCAGCAGTTCACGGACTAGCAGGACCAGCTCCTACAATGAGCAGTTCTTC
.	TRBD1	TRBJ2-5	TRBV20-1	CSASPGQGAGETQYF	TGCAGTGCTAGTCCGGGACAGGGGGCCGGAGAGACCCAGTACTTC
.	TRBD1	TRBJ2-7	TRBV28	CASSSTGGAMDEQYF	TGTGCCAGCAGTTCCACAGGGGGCGCGATGGACGAGCAGTACTTC
few	TRBD2	TRBJ2-1	TRBV20-1	CSARGGVYGSYNEQFF	TGCAGTGCTAGGGGAGGGGTCTACGGATCCTACAATGAGCAGTTCTTC
few	.	TRBJ2-3	TRBV4-2	CASSRDTPTRGATDTQYF	TGTGCCAGCAGCCGAGACACCCCCACGAGGGGGGCCACAGATACGCAGTATTTT
.	.	TRBJ2-7	TRBV4-3	CASSQELGPHREQYF	TGCGCCAGCAGCCAAGAACTAGGCCCCCACCGGGAGCAGTACTTC
.	.	TRBJ2-7	TRBV6-1	CASSERHISYEQYF	TGTGCCAGCAGTGAAAGACACATCTCCTACGAGCAGTACTTC
.	.	TRBJ2-7	TRBV6-5	CASSPFVGGGAYEQYF	TGTGCCAGCAGTCCATTCGTGGGAGGGGGCGCCTACGAGCAGTACTTC
.	TRBD2	TRBJ2-7	TRBV4-2	CASSQDAGGQYEQYF	TGTGCCAGCAGCCAAGATGCGGGGGGCCAGTACGAGCAGTACTTC
few	TRBD2	TRBJ2-1	TRBV29-1	CSVLPGIAGYNEQFF	TGCAGCGTCTTGCCCGGGATAGCGGGGTACAATGAGCAGTTCTTC
.	TRBD1	TRBJ2-5	TRBV11-2	CASSSMTGAQETQYF	TGTGCCAGCAGCTCGATGACAGGGGCACAAGAGACCCAGTACTTC
.	TRBD2	TRBJ2-3	TRBV20-1	CSAPSGGPSRTDTQYF	TGCAGCGCCCCTAGCGGGGGGCCTTCGCGCACAGATACGCAGTATTTT
few	.	TRBJ2-6	TRBV11-3	CASSLDQTANLTF	TGTGCCAGCAGCTTAGACCAGACAGCGAACCTGACTTTC
.	.	TRBJ2-1	TRBV12-3/TRBV12-4	CASSLPGGTYNEQFF	TGTGCCAGCAGTTTGCCCGGGGGCACCTACAATGAGCAGTTCTTC
once	.	TRBJ2-7	TRBV12-3/TRBV12-4	CASSVGDILLYEQYF	TGTGCCAGCAGTGTAGGGGACATCTTACTTTACGAGCAGTACTTC
.	.	TRBJ2-2	TRBV6-2/TRBV6-3	CACQEAGSNTGELFF	TGTGCCTGCCAGGAGGCAGGCTCGAACACCGGGGAGCTGTTTTTT
.	.	TRBJ2-6	TRBV19	CASSIELRAAPSSGANVLTF	TGTGCCAGTAGTATAGAACTTCGGGCGGCTCCCTCCTCTGGGGCCAACGTCCTGACTTTC
few	TRBD2	TRBJ2-3	TRBV20-1	CSGDKGLAGGSTDTQYF	TGCAGTGGCGATAAGGGACTAGCGGGGGGTAGCACAGATACGCAGTATTTT
few	TRBD1	TRBJ1-2	TRBV27	CASSLRGQVYGYTF	TGTGCCAGCAGTTTAAGGGGACAGGTCTATGGCTACACCTTC
.	.	TRBJ2-1	TRBV30	CAWSVLPQNRDNEQFF	TGTGCCTGGAGTGTACTTCCCCAAAACAGGGACAATGAGCAGTTCTTC
.	TRBD1	TRBJ1-2	TRBV9	CASSAQASDRVNGYTF	TGTGCCAGCAGCGCACAGGCTTCGGACAGGGTAAATGGCTACACCTTC
few	.	TRBJ2-5	TRBV10-2	CASSGTGARGLLQETQYF	TGCGCCAGCAGTGGTACGGGGGCTAGAGGGCTGTTACAAGAGACCCAGTACTTC
.	.	TRBJ1-6	TRBV5-1	CASSSMSMAYNSPLHF	TGCGCCAGCAGCTCCATGTCTATGGCCTATAATTCACCCCTCCACTTT
.	TRBD1	TRBJ2-3	TRBV19	CASREQGAGDTQYF	TGTGCCAGTAGAGAACAGGGGGCGGGAGATACGCAGTATTTT
.	TRBD2	TRBJ2-1	TRBV20-1	CSARDLQREDEFF	TGCAGTGCTAGAGATCTTCAGCGGGAGGACGAGTTCTTC